This TCR beta chain emerged from a study of cytomegalovirus exposure and HLA in healthy donors. This clone occurred a few times. Antigen unknown. The study, taken as a whole, reports: Reportedly, fewer N-insertions than the 666-donor mean appeared in an Asian-associated ancestry cluster in a later analysis.

With 60 Vbeta and 13 Jbeta primers, the PCR was carried out. Data came from immunoSEQ multiplex PCR; TCRdb stores just in-frame clones and leaves some out. The data contain approximately 89,000 clones, roughly 77% of them seen just once; the ten biggest clones take up 10%. The CDR3 is 18 amino acids. Losses at the gene ends were 4 bases for V and 1 base for J; bases not matched to a gene: 15. Germline V gene lookup returns CDR1 SEHNR and CDR2 FQNEAQ (reference sequence). The V call is TRBV7-9, the J call TRBJ2-5; 7 bases are shared with TRBD1. This receptor was obtained from a human donor in good health. Sequencing was carried out using PBMCs. The CDR3 sequence: CASSSGTDPFPFQETQYF. The CDR3 DNA reads as TGTGCCAGCAGCTCCGGGACAGACCCTTTCCCTTTCCAAGAGACCCAGTACTTC.